Presented here are 4 T cell receptor beta chains from one specimen sequenced in a study of regulatory T cells in long-lasting Graves disease. This sample's time point: newly diagnosed GD, antithyroid drugs for less than 3 months. The TCR library used RNA extracted from PBMCs. Assembly of TCR beta libraries relied on iRepertoire HTBI primers together with Arm-PCR of CDR3 regions. Using its own MiXCR run on the multiplex PCR reads, TCRdb lists one record per CDR3 protein. The data show roughly 420,000 distinct CDR3 sequences, around a sixth seen once. Material: peripheral blood mononuclear cells (PBMCs), obtained at new diagnosis, from a patient treated with antithyroid drugs. The receptors derive from a female donor with Graves disease.

This clonotype was observed at least ten times. The chain combines TRBV11-2 with TRBJ2-7, with unresolved D. This CDR3 comprises 14 residues. The V gene's germline CDR1 is SGHAT and CDR2 FQNNGV. Trimming left V 2 bases short and J 3 bases short, with 11 bases between. The CDR3: CASSLRATSYEQYF. CDR3 coding DNA: TGTGCCAGCAGCTTACGCGCAACAAGCTACGAGCAGTACTTC. The whole variable domain, remainder taken from reference TRBV11-2 and TRBJ2-7, is EAGVAQSPRYKIIEKRQSVAFWCNPISGHATLYWYQQILGQGPKLLIQFQNNGVVDDSQLPKDRFSAERLKGVDSTLKIQPAKLEDSAVYLCASSLRATSYEQYFGPGTRLTVT.

There are many counts of this clonotype. This chain joins TRBV7-9 and TRBJ1-2; TRBD1 is a possible D gene (6 bases). The CDR3 spans 16 residues. V was clipped by 5 bases and J by 7 bases, with 23 bases between them. The germline CDR1 and CDR2 sequences are SEHNR and FQNEAQ (reference sequence). The CDR3 reads CASSRTRPRGGGGYTF. The DNA of the CDR3 is TGTGCCAGCAGCCGAACTCGTCCAAGGGGAGGGGGTGGCTACACCTTC.

The rearrangement links TRBV10-2 to TRBJ2-3, with 9 bases lining up with TRBD2. Germline V gene data show CDR1 as WSHSY and CDR2 as SAAADI. The CDR3 has 17 amino acids. Here the CDR3 DNA reads TGCGCAAGTTCGAGTTTGGGGACTAGCAAGAACACAGATACGCAGTATTTT. Translated, it gives CASSSLGTSKNTDTQYF.

This clonotype was counted at least ten times. This sequence joins TRBV5-1 and TRBJ1-6, with D possibly matching TRBD1 (5 bases). CDR3 size: 18 residues. From germline, CDR1 is SGHRS and CDR2 YFSETQ. Trimming took off 4 bases at V and 0 bases at J, with 17 bases between the two ends. The CDR3 nucleotides are TGCGCCAGCAGCGGGACCGGGACGGGTAGCTCCTATAATTCACCCCTCCACTTT. It yields the protein CASSGTGTGSSYNSPLHF.